This passage covers 20 T cell receptor beta chains from one sample sequenced in a study of blood T cell repertoires in COVID-19 (dated by TCRdb to the early 2020s). Receptors were amplified or captured by the immunoSEQ multiplex PCR assay. In its TCRdb copy, this immuneACCESS table keeps in-frame sequences only and misses some clones. Where compared with another copy, unresolved V genes explain less than half of these, and the others have no known cause. The sample table contains 150,000 to 200,000 clones; only one count was recorded for roughly 90% of them. 6.6% of the sample rests with the top ten. Input material: PBMCs or T cells enriched from blood (not recorded which). The receptor source for this set is a woman aged 50 to 65 who had recovered from COVID-19.

V gene TRBV6-5 combines with J gene TRBJ1-2; tentative D call: TRBD1 (6 bases). The CDR3 has 15 residues. Trimming removed 6 bases from V and 3 bases from J, with 17 bases in between. In germline, CDR1 is MNHEY, CDR2 SVGAGI. The CDR3 nucleotides are TGTGCCAGCAGGAACTTCGGACAGCTCGACTATGGCTACACCTTC. As protein: CASRNFGQLDYGYTF.

The V call is TRBV6-1, the J call TRBJ2-7; D is undetermined. The CDR3 is 13 residues long. The ends were cut back, 3 bases at V and 6 bases at J, with 12 bases in the middle. The germline V gene has CDR1 MNHNS and CDR2 SASEGT. The CDR3 DNA reads TGTGCCAGCAGTGAGATAACTCTCGGCGAGCAGTACTTC. Residues: CASSEITLGEQYF.

CDR3: CASSQAVNSGNTIYF. The CDR3 region has the DNA TGCGCCAGCAGCCAAGCAGTTAACTCTGGAAACACCATATATTTT. V is TRBV4-3 and J is TRBJ1-3; D call uncertain. V was shortened by 1 base and J by 0 bases, with 7 bases between the two germline ends. The CDR3 sequence is 15 residues long. Germline CDR1 LGHNA, CDR2 YSLEER.

The genes are TRBV6-5 and TRBJ2-7, with 10 bases aligning to TRBD2. Trimming at V came to 7 bases and at J to 6 bases, leaving 6 bases not matched to a gene. This CDR3 is 13 amino acids long. Germline V gene lookup returns CDR1 MNHEY and CDR2 SVGAGI. The CDR3 bases are TGTGCCAGCACTAGAGCGGGGGGGCTCGAGCAGTACTTC. Its translation: CASTRAGGLEQYF.

V usage is TRBV4-3 and J usage is TRBJ2-4, with D perhaps TRBD1 (6 bases). Trimming stripped 3 bases from V and 8 bases from J, with 14 bases between. The CDR3 sequence is 14 residues long. Germline values: CDR1 LGHNA, CDR2 YSLEER. The CDR3 bases are TGCGCCAGCAGCCACATTGGGGCAGGGGACATTCAGTACTTC. Translated, it gives CASSHIGAGDIQYF.

The table lists this clone with a few counts. V usage is TRBV27 and J usage is TRBJ1-5, with D possibly matching TRBD1 (6 bases). V was cut by 6 bases and J by 1 base, with 16 bases left in between. There are 16 residues in the CDR3. Per the germline V gene, CDR1 is MNHEY and CDR2 is SMNVEV (reference sequence). The CDR3: CASSPLGGASNQPQHF. Here the CDR3 DNA reads TGTGCCAGCAGCCCACTTGGGGGCGCGAGCAATCAGCCCCAGCATTTT.

V and J are TRBV12-3 or TRBV12-4 and TRBJ1-3, with no clear D. This CDR3 spans 13 amino acids. Trimming stripped 1 base from V and 3 bases from J, with 4 bases between. Here the CDR3 DNA reads TGTGCCAGCAGTTTAGGACATGGAAACACCATATATTTT. This encodes CASSLGHGNTIYF.

The chain couples TRBV9 to TRBJ2-7; D is perhaps TRBD1 (5 bases). The germline CDR1 and CDR2 sequences are SGDLS and YYNGEE. Trimming took off 2 bases at V and 3 bases at J, with 15 bases between the two ends. The CDR3 length is 15 residues. The CDR3 here is CASSVGHSEVYEQYF. The CDR3 DNA reads TGTGCCAGCAGCGTCGGACACTCCGAGGTCTACGAGCAGTACTTC.

The chain uses TRBV29-1 and TRBJ1-3, with D hard to call. Trimming cost V 4 bases and J 1 base, with 17 bases left between them. Per the germline V gene, CDR1 is SQVTM and CDR2 is ANQGSEA. CDR3 length: 16 amino acids. The CDR3 nucleotides are TGCAGCGTTGTCTCGGACCCCGGGAGTTCTGGAAACACCATATATTTT. This gives the protein CSVVSDPGSSGNTIYF.

The V gene is TRBV19, the J gene TRBJ1-1, with 10 bases fitting TRBD1. V was pared by 4 bases and J by 11 bases, with 16 bases of the junction left unmatched. The germline V gene encodes CDR1 LNHDA and CDR2 SQIVND (reference sequence). This CDR3 has 16 residues. The CDR3 bases are TGTGCCAGTAGTACGGAACCGGGACAGGGGTTTATAGGGGCTTTCTTT. This encodes CASSTEPGQGFIGAFF.

The chain has TRBV5-5 and TRBJ1-2; D is possibly TRBD1 (6 bases). CDR3 size: 12 residues. Germline CDR1 is SGHKS and CDR2 is YYEKEE (reference sequence). V lost 4 bases to trimming and J lost 7 bases, with 11 bases between them. The CDR3 DNA sequence: TGTGCCAGCAGCATACTACAGGGTGGCTACACCTTC. Translating it yields CASSILQGGYTF.

This clone was counted once. The chain carries TRBV7-3 and TRBJ2-7; 9 bases are shared with TRBD1. The CDR3 runs 15 residues. The V gene end was trimmed by 2 bases and the J gene end by 5 bases; junction bases not matched to a gene: 7. Germline V gene data show CDR1 as SGHTA and CDR2 as FQGTGA. The CDR3 nucleotides are TGTGCCAGCAGCTTAGGACAGGGGATAGAAAACGAGCAGTACTTC. Translating it yields CASSLGQGIENEQYF.

The chain links TRBV7-2 to TRBJ2-1, with D perhaps TRBD2 (7 bases). V was pared by 5 bases and J by 7 bases, with 18 bases between. Germline V gene data show CDR1 as SGHTA and CDR2 as FQGNSA. The CDR3 has 15 residues. CDR3 bases: TGTGCCAGCAGCGGCAAGAGGGGGGGGCCGAATGAGCAGTTCTTC. Translation: CASSGKRGGPNEQFF.

The genes are TRBV1 and TRBJ2-2; TRBD2 is the table's D call, not checked against the DNA. TRBV1 is a pseudogene locus. The CDR3 runs 21 residues. The CDR3 nucleotides read TGCACCAGCAGCCATACCGGACCCCAGCCTAGCGGGGGTTCGAACACCGGGGAGCTGTTTTTT. It yields the protein CTSSHTGPQPSGGSNTGELFF.

This CDR3 is CATSEGTDYNEQFF. The CDR3 DNA follows: TGTGCCACCAGTGAAGGGACAGACTACAATGAGCAGTTCTTC. The chain uses TRBV24-1 and TRBJ2-1; TRBD1 matches at 7 bases. The V gene's germline CDR1 is KGHDR and CDR2 SFDVKD. Trimming at V came to 4 bases and at J to 3 bases, leaving 2 bases not matched to a gene. CDR3 length equals 14 residues.

In this sample, this clone turned up a few times. The V and J genes are TRBV30 and TRBJ1-5, with a tentative D call TRBD1 (6 bases). Trimming cost V 3 bases and J 5 bases, with 14 bases left between them. Germline V gene lookup returns CDR1 GTSNPN and CDR2 SVGIG (reference sequence). There are 14 residues in the CDR3. The DNA of the CDR3 is TGTGCCTGGAGCAAGGGGGATTGGGATCAGCCCCAGCATTTT. It codes for CAWSKGDWDQPQHF.

V and J are TRBV7-9 and TRBJ1-1; possible D gene TRBD1, 5 bases. The CDR3 contains 15 residues. Germline CDR1 SEHNR, CDR2 FQNEAQ (reference sequence). V was trimmed by 5 bases and J by 3 bases, leaving 16 bases between them. The CDR3 region is CASSPTGMDDTEAFF. The CDR3 DNA reads as TGTGCCAGCAGCCCAACAGGTATGGACGACACTGAAGCTTTCTTT.

The chain couples TRBV6-4 to TRBJ1-6; 7 bases line up with TRBD1. The CDR3 length is 15 residues. Germline trimming cut 2 bases from V and 8 bases from J; bases unmatched to any gene: 6. Germline V gene sequence: CDR1 MRHNA, CDR2 SNTAGT. The CDR3 sequence: CASSDTTTGDSPLHF. The DNA for the CDR3 is TGTGCCAGCAGTGACACCACCACAGGGGATTCACCCCTCCACTTT.

The chain uses TRBV5-4 and TRBJ1-3; 8 positions agree with TRBD1. J gave up 3 bases and V 4 bases, and 9 bases lay outside the gene matches. The CDR3 loop spans 16 amino acids. Germline V gene sequence: CDR1 SGHNT, CDR2 YYREEE (reference sequence). The CDR3 region is CASSQRQGFSGNTIYF. CDR3 DNA sequence: TGTGCCAGCAGCCAACGACAGGGGTTTAGTGGAAACACCATATATTTT. Based on the CDR3 plus reference TRBV5-4 and TRBJ1-3, the full variable domain is ETGVTQSPTHLIKTRGQQVTLRCSSQSGHNTVSWYQQALGQGPQFIFQYYREEENGRGNFPPRFSGLQFPNYSSELNVNALELDDSALYLCASSQRQGFSGNTIYFGEGSWLTVV.

The chain uses TRBV9 and TRBJ2-3; 9 bases map to TRBD2. The germline gives CDR1 SGDLS, CDR2 YYNGEE. The CDR3 contains 15 residues. J was trimmed by 1 base and V by 1 base; bases with no gene match: 1. This chain's CDR3 is CASSVQRGGTDTQYF. CDR3 sequence (DNA): TGTGCCAGCAGCGTACAGCGGGGGGGCACAGATACGCAGTATTTT.